This T cell receptor (beta chain) comes out of a study of T cell changes during pregnancy in multiple sclerosis. Germline values: CDR1 LNHDA, CDR2 SQIVND (reference sequence). The CDR3 contains 14 residues. With 4 bases removed from V and 6 bases from J, the gap between germline ends came to 15 bases. Sequencing was performed with immunoSEQ multiplex PCR; in TCRdb, only in-frame clones are kept and a portion is missing. This table has 60,000 or so clones, about 89% appearing once. The chain links TRBV19 to TRBJ1-2; D is perhaps TRBD1 (6 bases). The sequencing here drew on CD4+ T cells from peripheral blood mononuclear cells, taken after pregnancy. The TCR sequence derives from a female donor in good health, enrolled as a control in a pregnancy study. The DNA of the CDR3 is TGTGCCAGTAGTACGACAGGCAAGGGGAATGGCTACACCTTC. It encodes CASSTTGKGNGYTF. Variable domain in full (rest from reference TRBV19 and TRBJ1-2): DGGITQSPKYLFRKEGQNVTLSCEQNLNHDAMYWYRQDPGQGLRLIYYSQIVNDFQKGDIAEGYSVSREKKESFPLTVTSAQKNPTAFYLCASSTTGKGNGYTFGSGTRLTVV.